A selection of T cell receptor beta chains follows, all from one sample in a study of blood T cell repertoires in COVID-19. Using immunoSEQ multiplex PCR, the repertoire was profiled, and TCRdb retains in-frame clones only, with some absent. The sample holds about 140,000 clones, 70% to 80% seen once. Sequenced material: peripheral blood. These receptors were obtained from a woman aged 50 to 65 with active or convalescent COVID-19. The conserved cysteine and the conserved F or W are not part of the CDR3 here. D genes are given only for firm matches. Part of the rows lack a size; the others show once, few, many or a class for expanded clones.

13	TRBV5-1	NA	NA	ASSLSAGWDEKLF
12	TRBV19	NA	NA	ASRWDKGTYGYT
12	TRBV9	NA	NA	ASSPQEGNSPLH
14	TRBV9	few	TRBD2	ASSGGSGGTNNEQF
12	TRBV7-9	NA	TRBD1	ASSSWTGEETQY
15	TRBV6-2/TRBV6-3	NA	TRBD2	ASSLQTSARRAGELF
13	TRBV6-5	NA	TRBD2	ASSSRRGVTDTQY
12	TRBV11-2	NA	NA	TSSLNQGNYGYT
13	TRBV28	NA	TRBD1	ASSFLRTGNQPQH
15	TRBV9	NA	TRBD1	ASSPSGTGATNYGYT
12	TRBV28	few	NA	ASRGSLIGNEQF
17	TRBV7-2	NA	TRBD1	ASSLMRTGGKGRYNEQF
11	TRBV19	NA	NA	ASSMAREETQY
10	TRBV7-9	NA	NA	ASSGEGEKLF
11	TRBV28	NA	NA	ASTLRLTYGYT
12	TRBV14	NA	NA	ASSQVGVNYGYT